Listed below are T cell receptor beta chains from one sample, sequenced in a study of T cell responses to AZD1222 COVID-19 vaccine. Generated by immunoSEQ multiplex PCR, the TCRdb table keeps only in-frame clones and is missing some. This sample has some 200,000 clones, with roughly 94% found just once. This material consisted of peripheral blood, taken 28 days after the second dose of the MenACWY control vaccine. The receptors stem from an adult who received the MenACWY meningococcal vaccine as a control. Each CDR3 is given with its conserved first and last residue. Each record gives: D gene, V gene, clone size, J gene, CDR3 DNA, CDR3 protein. The D gene is left open where the match is weak. Only some rows state a clone size, as once, few, many or a class for expanded clones.

D: TRBD1
V: TRBV3-1/TRBV3-2
size: NA
J: TRBJ1-2
DNA: TGTGCCAGCAGCCAATCGGGACAGGGAAACTATGGCTACACCTTC
CDR3: CASSQSGQGNYGYTF

D: TRBD2
V: TRBV7-3
size: NA
J: TRBJ2-3
DNA: TGTGCCAGCAGCCTTAGCGGGAACCGAGCAGATACGCAGTATTTT
CDR3: CASSLSGNRADTQYF

D: TRBD1
V: TRBV10-3
size: NA
J: TRBJ2-7
DNA: TGTGCCATCAGTCCGGGACAGACCTACGAGCAGTACTTC
CDR3: CAISPGQTYEQYF

D: TRBD1
V: TRBV19
size: NA
J: TRBJ2-7
DNA: TGTGCCAGTAGTATCTGGACAGGGAACTACGAGCAGTACTTC
CDR3: CASSIWTGNYEQYF

D: TRBD1
V: TRBV5-1
size: NA
J: TRBJ2-7
DNA: TGCGCCAGCAAACCGGGACAGGGGTATTACGAGCAGTACTTC
CDR3: CASKPGQGYYEQYF

D: TRBD1
V: TRBV5-4
size: NA
J: TRBJ1-2
DNA: TGTGCCAGCAGCCCTTGGACAGGGGGCGGGGGTAAGGATGGCTACACCTTC
CDR3: CASSPWTGGGGKDGYTF

D: NA
V: TRBV27
size: NA
J: TRBJ2-4
DNA: TGTGCCAGCAGGGGTAAGGACAACCAAAACATTCAGTACTTC
CDR3: CASRGKDNQNIQYF

D: NA
V: TRBV21-1
size: NA
J: TRBJ2-2
DNA: TGTGCCAGCAGCAAAGAGCTAGCCAATTTGGACACCGGGGAGCTGTTTTTT
CDR3: CASSKELANLDTGELFF

D: NA
V: TRBV5-3
size: NA
J: TRBJ1-5
DNA: TGTGCCAGAAGCCCCAAAGGCGGTCAGCCCCAGCATTTT
CDR3: CARSPKGGQPQHF

D: NA
V: TRBV6-6
size: once
J: TRBJ1-6
DNA: TGTGCCAGCAGACCACGCAGGGAGGAGAATTCACCCCTCCACTTT
CDR3: CASRPRREENSPLHF

D: NA
V: TRBV30
size: NA
J: TRBJ1-5
DNA: TGTGCCTGGAGTGTAAAACATTACAATCAGCCCCAGCATTTT
CDR3: CAWSVKHYNQPQHF

D: NA
V: TRBV6-2/TRBV6-3
size: once
J: TRBJ1-1
DNA: TGTGCCAGCAGTTACTCGGTACAACAGGGTGGCACTGAAGCTTTCTTT
CDR3: CASSYSVQQGGTEAFF

D: TRBD1
V: TRBV4-3
size: NA
J: TRBJ2-2
DNA: TGCGCCAGCAGCCCCGGGGACAGGCGCACCGGGGAGCTGTTTTTT
CDR3: CASSPGDRRTGELFF

D: NA
V: TRBV2
size: NA
J: TRBJ1-5
DNA: TGTGCCAGCAGTGAACACGGAAGCAATCAGCCCCAGCATTTT
CDR3: CASSEHGSNQPQHF

D: NA
V: TRBV29-1
size: NA
J: TRBJ2-3
DNA: TGCAGCGCCCTCAGCAGCGGGGATACGCAGTATTTT
CDR3: CSALSSGDTQYF

D: NA
V: TRBV9
size: NA
J: TRBJ2-2
DNA: TGTGCCAGTAAACGGACAGCGAACACCGGGGAGCTGTTTTTT
CDR3: CASKRTANTGELFF